This T cell receptor (beta chain) was recovered during a study of blood T cell repertoires in COVID-19. On the study more broadly: COVID-19 samples collected from the United States, Italy and Spain covered acute and convalescent phases.

This CDR3 spans 15 amino acids. Per the germline V gene, CDR1 is SGHRS and CDR2 is YFSETQ. The V end was cut by 1 base, the J end by 6 bases, with 11 bases between. The assay was immunoSEQ multiplex PCR, and TCRdb's table has in-frame clones only and misses some. The sample lists around 230,000 clones, around four fifths occurring once. This clonotype was obtained from a man in his forties or fifties who had recovered from COVID-19. The V gene is TRBV5-1, the J gene TRBJ1-6; D is perhaps TRBD1 (5 bases). Material: PBMCs or T cells enriched from blood (not recorded which). The CDR3 loop reads CASSLSQGGNSPLHF. The CDR3 coding sequence is TGCGCCAGCAGCTTGTCGCAGGGAGGTAATTCACCCCTCCACTTT.